Listed below are T cell receptor beta chains from one sample, sequenced in a study of blood T cell repertoires in COVID-19. The method was immunoSEQ multiplex PCR; TCRdb's version includes in-frame clones alone and lacks a portion of them. This sample has more than 70,000 clones, with approximately 86% found just once. The sequenced sample consisted of peripheral blood. Receptors were obtained from a man older than 75 with active or convalescent COVID-19. CDR3s include the opening cysteine and the closing phenylalanine or tryptophan. D genes are given only for firm matches. The size field is filled for only some rows; it gives once, few, many or a size class.

- once TRBJ1-1 TRBV2 CASSDGLRGTEAFF TGTGCCAGCAGTGACGGGTTACGGGGGACTGAAGCTTTCTTT
- - TRBJ2-2 TRBV15 CATSRDRVISPGELFF TGTGCCACCAGCAGAGACAGGGTTATTTCTCCCGGGGAGCTGTTTTTT
TRBD1 - TRBJ2-5 TRBV5-1 CASSLLQGAQYF TGCGCCAGCAGCTTGCTGCAGGGGGCCCAGTACTTC
- - TRBJ2-3 TRBV29-1 CSVDQGTFADTQYF TGCAGCGTTGACCAGGGTACATTCGCAGATACGCAGTATTTT
- - TRBJ1-3 TRBV6-5 CASRSSRYSGNTIYF TGTGCCAGCAGGTCGAGCCGATACTCTGGAAACACCATATATTTT
TRBD1 - TRBJ1-2 TRBV27 CASRSSGTGYGYTF TGTGCCAGCAGATCTTCCGGGACAGGGTATGGCTACACCTTC
- - TRBJ2-1 TRBV6-5 CASGGLGNEQFF TGTGCCAGCGGAGGATTAGGCAATGAGCAGTTCTTC
TRBD1 - TRBJ2-7 TRBV3-1/TRBV3-2 CASSPFMGQGSEQYF TGTGCCAGCAGCCCCTTCATGGGACAGGGTAGCGAGCAGTACTTC
- - TRBJ2-1 TRBV28 CASRGDFSSYNEQFF TGTGCCAGCAGGGGTGACTTCAGCTCCTACAATGAGCAGTTCTTC
- - TRBJ2-7 TRBV3-1/TRBV3-2 CASSQVAISGSGYEQYF TGTGCCAGCAGCCAAGTCGCGATATCAGGGTCCGGCTACGAGCAGTACTTC
TRBD1 - TRBJ2-7 TRBV7-9 CASSYSTGVESEQYF TGTGCCAGCAGCTACTCGACAGGGGTAGAAAGCGAGCAGTACTTC
- - TRBJ2-5 TRBV25-1 CASSELGRQETQYF TGTGCCAGCAGTGAACTGGGCAGACAAGAGACCCAGTACTTC
TRBD1 - TRBJ2-3 TRBV6-6 CASSSSGTGGTDTQYF TGTGCCAGCAGCTCATCCGGGACAGGGGGCACAGATACGCAGTATTTT
TRBD1 - TRBJ2-7 TRBV7-9 CASSPRDRVEQYF TGTGCCAGCAGCCCCCGGGACAGGGTCGAGCAGTACTTC
TRBD1 - TRBJ2-1 TRBV7-2 CASSLEGATEQFF TGTGCCAGCAGCCTCGAGGGGGCCACTGAGCAGTTCTTC
TRBD1 - TRBJ1-6 TRBV6-5 CASSATQGVNSPLHF TGTGCCAGCAGCGCAACCCAGGGGGTAAACTCACCCCTCCACTTT
- - TRBJ1-4 TRBV5-5 CASSLAPTRGTNEKLFF TGTGCCAGCAGCTTGGCACCAACACGGGGAACTAATGAAAAACTGTTTTTT
- - TRBJ2-7 TRBV19 CASSIRAQYEQYF TGTGCCAGTAGTATCAGGGCCCAGTACGAGCAGTACTTC
- - TRBJ2-1 TRBV28 CASSWDTNNEQFF TGTGCCAGCAGTTGGGACACTAACAATGAGCAGTTCTTC
TRBD1 - TRBJ1-2 TRBV28 CASSSGQGEYRYTF TGTGCCAGCAGTTCCGGACAGGGGGAATATCGCTACACCTTC
TRBD1 few TRBJ1-1 TRBV9 CASSPNRGNTEAFF TGTGCCAGCAGCCCGAACAGGGGTAACACTGAAGCTTTCTTT
- - TRBJ1-1 TRBV11-2 CASSLAGSRTEAFF TGTGCCAGCAGCTTAGCGGGATCCAGGACTGAAGCTTTCTTT
- - TRBJ1-1 TRBV19 CASTDTRNTEAFF TGTGCCAGCACGGACACGAGGAACACTGAAGCTTTCTTT
- - TRBJ1-3 TRBV6-6 CASSPPGSSGNTIYF TGTGCCAGCAGTCCCCCCGGGAGCTCTGGAAACACCATATATTTT
- - TRBJ1-1 TRBV2 CASSGGANMNTEAFF TGTGCCAGCAGTGGAGGAGCTAACATGAACACTGAAGCTTTCTTT
TRBD1 - TRBJ1-1 TRBV27 CASSPGQGITEAFF TGTGCCAGCAGTCCCGGACAGGGTATCACTGAAGCTTTCTTT
TRBD1 - TRBJ1-4 TRBV5-1 CASSSGQGGEKLFF TGCGCCAGCAGCTCGGGACAGGGTGGCGAAAAACTGTTTTTT
- - TRBJ1-2 TRBV28 CASSFLPLANYGYTF TGTGCCAGCAGTTTTTTGCCCTTAGCCAACTATGGCTACACCTTC
- - TRBJ2-2 TRBV5-1 CASSPDISGGELFF TGCGCCAGCAGCCCTGACATCAGCGGCGGGGAGCTGTTTTTT
TRBD2 few TRBJ2-1 TRBV19 CASSSGTSGSLYYNEQFF TGTGCCAGTAGTTCCGGGACTAGCGGGAGCCTGTACTACAATGAGCAGTTCTTC
- - TRBJ1-6 TRBV3-1/TRBV3-2 CASSVQSGVYNSPLHF TGTGCCAGCAGCGTGCAATCCGGGGTTTATAATTCACCCCTCCACTTT
- - TRBJ2-7 TRBV18 CASSPPTRAAYEQYF TGTGCCAGCTCACCACCCACGCGGGCAGCCTACGAGCAGTACTTC
TRBD1 - TRBJ1-2 TRBV30 CALSRDRPYGYTF TGTGCCCTTAGCCGGGACAGGCCGTATGGCTACACCTTC
TRBD1 - TRBJ2-7 TRBV3-1/TRBV3-2 CASSQVGQGGGEQYF TGTGCCAGCAGCCAAGTTGGACAGGGGGGAGGTGAGCAGTACTTC
- - TRBJ2-7 TRBV11-3 CASSYDPTGEQYF TGTGCCAGCAGCTACGACCCAACGGGAGAGCAGTACTTC
TRBD1 - TRBJ1-6 TRBV7-9 CASSSDRGVRDSPLHF TGTGCCAGCAGCTCGGACAGGGGCGTAAGGGATTCACCCCTCCACTTT
- - TRBJ2-2 TRBV14 CASSPQAGKMNRELFF TGTGCCAGCAGCCCCCAGGCGGGAAAAATGAACCGGGAGCTGTTTTTT
TRBD1 few TRBJ2-3 TRBV7-6 CASSPGRTGNTDTQYF TGTGCCAGCAGCCCCGGGCGGACAGGGAACACAGATACGCAGTATTTT
TRBD2 - TRBJ2-1 TRBV2 CASSPGTSGSFEQFF TGTGCCAGCAGCCCCGGGACTAGCGGGAGTTTTGAGCAGTTCTTC
- - TRBJ1-2 TRBV19 CASSIVQADYGYTF TGTGCCAGTAGTATAGTGCAGGCCGACTATGGCTACACCTTC
TRBD1 once TRBJ1-1 TRBV4-2 CASSLRQGADTEAFF TGTGCCAGCAGCCTAAGACAGGGGGCGGACACTGAAGCTTTCTTT
- - TRBJ2-1 TRBV18 CASSPPAVEGEQFF TGTGCCAGCTCACCACCGGCTGTTGAGGGAGAGCAGTTCTTC
TRBD2 once TRBJ2-1 TRBV7-2 CASSTYSGSGDEQFF TGTGCCAGCAGCACCTATAGCGGGAGTGGGGATGAGCAGTTCTTC
TRBD1 - TRBJ2-7 TRBV19 CASSKQQGANEQYF TGTGCCAGTAGTAAACAACAGGGGGCCAACGAGCAGTACTTC
- - TRBJ1-2 TRBV5-1 CASSRTGQSVNYGYTF TGCGCCAGCAGTCGAACTGGACAGTCTGTTAACTATGGCTACACCTTC
TRBD2 - TRBJ2-1 TRBV11-2 CASSLRLAGESYNEQFF TGTGCCAGCAGCTTACGACTAGCGGGAGAATCGTACAATGAGCAGTTCTTC
- - TRBJ2-1 TRBV10-3 CAISESDYSYNEQFF TGTGCCATCAGTGAGTCTGACTACTCCTACAATGAGCAGTTCTTC
TRBD2 - TRBJ2-1 TRBV19 CAIQVRVAGGPIYNEQFF TGTGCCATCCAAGTTCGGGTAGCGGGAGGGCCTATCTACAATGAGCAGTTCTTC
TRBD1 - TRBJ1-6 TRBV5-5 CASSGGAGGGSPLHF TGTGCCAGCAGCGGCGGGGCAGGGGGCGGATCACCCCTCCACTTT
TRBD2 - TRBJ2-7 TRBV3-1/TRBV3-2 CASSQQGLAVYEQYF TGTGCCAGCAGCCAACAGGGACTAGCGGTCTACGAGCAGTACTTC
TRBD1 - TRBJ1-1 TRBV30 CAWSLTGSTEAFF TGTGCCTGGAGTCTGACAGGGAGCACTGAAGCTTTCTTT
TRBD2 - TRBJ2-7 TRBV3-1/TRBV3-2 CASSQRTSGDYEQYF TGTGCCAGCAGCCAAAGGACTAGCGGGGACTACGAGCAGTACTTC
TRBD1 - TRBJ2-3 TRBV3-1/TRBV3-2 CASSHRQGRLDTQYF TGTGCCAGCAGCCATCGACAGGGTCGTTTGGATACGCAGTATTTT
- few TRBJ2-5 TRBV7-3 CASSMGGSETQYF TGTGCCAGCAGCATGGGGGGTTCGGAGACCCAGTACTTC